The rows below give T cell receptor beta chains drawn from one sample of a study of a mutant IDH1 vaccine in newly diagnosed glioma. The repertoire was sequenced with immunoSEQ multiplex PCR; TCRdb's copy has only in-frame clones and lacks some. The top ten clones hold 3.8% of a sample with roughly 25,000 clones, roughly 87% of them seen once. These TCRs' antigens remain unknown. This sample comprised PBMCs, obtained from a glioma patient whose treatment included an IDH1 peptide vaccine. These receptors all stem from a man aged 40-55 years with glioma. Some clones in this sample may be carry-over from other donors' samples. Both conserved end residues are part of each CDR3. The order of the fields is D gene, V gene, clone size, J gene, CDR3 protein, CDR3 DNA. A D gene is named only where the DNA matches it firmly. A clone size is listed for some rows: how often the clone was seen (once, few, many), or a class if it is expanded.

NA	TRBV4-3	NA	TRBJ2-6	CASSPQQAQSSGANVLTF	TGCGCCAGCAGCCCCCAACAGGCACAGAGCTCTGGGGCCAACGTCCTGACTTTC
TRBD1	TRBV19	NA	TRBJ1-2	CASRGTGEGYGYTF	TGTGCCAGTAGGGGAACAGGGGAAGGCTATGGCTACACCTTC
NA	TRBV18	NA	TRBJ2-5	CASSPFAGETQYF	TGTGCCAGCTCACCCTTCGCAGGGGAGACCCAGTACTTC
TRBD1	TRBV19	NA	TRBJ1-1	CASSRQGVPEAFF	TGTGCCAGTAGTAGACAGGGAGTCCCTGAAGCTTTCTTT
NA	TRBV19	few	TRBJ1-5	CASSITPYSNQPQHF	TGTGCCAGTAGTATAACCCCCTATAGCAATCAGCCCCAGCATTTT
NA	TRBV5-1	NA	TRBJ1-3	CASSPAGATSSGNTIYF	TGCGCCAGCAGCCCTGCGGGGGCCACAAGCTCTGGAAACACCATATATTTT
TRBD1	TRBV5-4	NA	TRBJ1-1	CASSPLTPITGETEAFF	TGTGCCAGCAGCCCTCTAACCCCAATTACAGGGGAGACTGAAGCTTTCTTT
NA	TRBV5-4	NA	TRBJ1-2	CASSLGQNYGYTF	TGTGCCAGCAGCCTCGGGCAAAACTATGGCTACACCTTC
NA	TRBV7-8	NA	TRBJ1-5	CASSLASAVSNQPQHF	TGTGCCAGCAGCTTAGCCTCGGCCGTTAGCAATCAGCCCCAGCATTTT
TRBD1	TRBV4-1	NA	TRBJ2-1	CASSLQTGGFDEQFF	TGCGCCAGCAGCCTCCAGACAGGGGGCTTTGATGAGCAGTTCTTC
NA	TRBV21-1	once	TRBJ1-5	CASSKGTDFYQPQHF	TGTGCCAGCAGCAAAGGGACAGATTTTTATCAGCCCCAGCATTTT
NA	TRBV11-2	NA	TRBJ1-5	CASSFNTNQPQHF	TGTGCCAGCAGCTTCAACACAAATCAGCCCCAGCATTTT
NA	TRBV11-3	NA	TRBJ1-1	CASSYTANTEAFF	TGTGCCAGCAGCTATACAGCGAACACTGAAGCTTTCTTT
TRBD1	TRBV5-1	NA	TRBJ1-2	CASSSGQGNYGYTF	TGCGCCAGCAGCTCGGGACAGGGGAACTATGGCTACACCTTC
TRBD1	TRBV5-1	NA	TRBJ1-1	CASRQGENTEAFF	TGCGCCAGCAGACAGGGGGAAAACACTGAAGCTTTCTTT
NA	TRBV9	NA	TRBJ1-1	CASSPRTEAFF	TGTGCCAGCAGCCCCCGGACTGAAGCTTTCTTT
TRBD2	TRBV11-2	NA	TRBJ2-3	CASSLTSGGTDTQYF	TGTGCCAGCAGCTTAACTAGCGGGGGGACAGATACGCAGTATTTT
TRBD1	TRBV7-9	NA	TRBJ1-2	CASSPPGAGQGAEGYTF	TGTGCCAGCAGCCCCCCGGGGGCAGGACAGGGGGCGGAAGGCTACACCTTC
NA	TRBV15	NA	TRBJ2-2	CATSILERSNTGELFF	TGTGCCACCAGCATCCTGGAGCGGTCGAACACCGGGGAGCTGTTTTTT
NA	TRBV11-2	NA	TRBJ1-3	CASSPPSGRTGNTIYF	TGTGCCAGCAGCCCCCCATCGGGGAGAACTGGAAACACCATATATTTT
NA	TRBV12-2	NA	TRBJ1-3	CASRPSASGNTIYF	TGTGCAAGTCGTCCGAGCGCCTCTGGAAACACCATATATTTT
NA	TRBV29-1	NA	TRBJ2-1	CSVEFFNEQFF	TGCAGCGTTGAATTCTTCAATGAGCAGTTCTTC
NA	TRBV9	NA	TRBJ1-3	CASSVGRGSGNTIYF	TGTGCCAGCAGCGTTGGGAGGGGCTCTGGAAACACCATATATTTT
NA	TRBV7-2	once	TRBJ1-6	CASSLASGGGSPLHF	TGTGCCAGCAGCTTAGCATCCGGGGGCGGATCACCCCTCCACTTT
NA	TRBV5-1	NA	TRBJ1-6	CASSLEILRSPLHF	TGCGCCAGCAGCTTGGAAATCCTACGTTCACCCCTCCACTTT
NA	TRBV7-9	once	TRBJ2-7	CASSFGQSYEQYF	TGTGCCAGCAGCTTCGGACAATCCTACGAGCAGTACTTC
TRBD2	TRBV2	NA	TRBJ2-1	CASSHGLAGGFNEQFF	TGTGCCAGCAGCCACGGACTAGCGGGGGGCTTCAATGAGCAGTTCTTC
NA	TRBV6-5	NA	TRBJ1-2	CASSYSPRAQVYGYTF	TGTGCCAGCAGTTACTCACCTCGGGCGCAGGTCTATGGCTACACCTTC
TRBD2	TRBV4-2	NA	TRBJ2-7	CASSQDSGGAYEQYF	TGTGCCAGCAGCCAAGATAGCGGGGGGGCCTACGAGCAGTACTTC
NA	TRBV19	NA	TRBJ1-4	CASSIGQQYMNEKLFF	TGTGCCAGTAGTATTGGCCAGCAATATATGAATGAAAAACTGTTTTTT
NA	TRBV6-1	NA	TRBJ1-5	CASSGLPREPQHF	TGTGCCAGCAGTGGCCTCCCAAGAGAGCCCCAGCATTTT
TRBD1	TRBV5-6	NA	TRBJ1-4	CASRPSGTDNEKLFF	TGTGCCAGCAGGCCATCCGGGACAGATAATGAAAAACTGTTTTTT
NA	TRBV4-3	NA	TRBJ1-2	CASSQNKYGYTF	TGCGCCAGCAGCCAAAATAAGTATGGCTACACCTTC
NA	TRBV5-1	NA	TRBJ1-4	CASSPGLTNEKLFF	TGCGCCAGCAGCCCCGGGCTTACGAATGAAAAACTGTTTTTT
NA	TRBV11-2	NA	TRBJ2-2	CASSSQGDGELFF	TGTGCCAGCAGCTCCCAGGGCGATGGGGAGCTGTTTTTT
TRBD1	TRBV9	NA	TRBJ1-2	CASSAKDRGRDGYTF	TGTGCCAGCAGCGCAAAAGACAGGGGGCGAGATGGCTACACCTTC
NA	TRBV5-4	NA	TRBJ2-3	CASSYGHSSSDTQYF	TGTGCCAGCAGCTACGGACATAGCTCGTCAGATACGCAGTATTTT